One T cell receptor beta chain is described in this entry. The antigen is undetermined. This sample is part of a study of response to subunit inactivated influenza vaccine. General study points: Few additional T cells are recruited per seasonal influenza vaccination, authors suggested.

Each CDR3 protein gets one entry after TCRdb re-called the RT-PCR reads with MiXCR. In the table there are about 610,000 distinct CDR3 sequences, less than 15% of which are singletons. CDR1 is LNHNV, CDR2 YYDKDF, per germline (reference sequence). The V and J ends lost 1 base and 6 bases, in that order; junction bases with no gene match: 5. This CDR3 is built from 15 residues. This sample comprised PBMCs from blood, obtained 11 to 12 days after vaccination. The V and J genes are TRBV15 and TRBJ1-5, with 8 nucleotides matching TRBD1. The source is a man aged 50 or older who received an inactivated influenza vaccine. CDR3 region: CATSRGQGFGQPQHF. CDR3 sequence (DNA): TGTGCCACCAGCAGAGGACAGGGGTTTGGTCAGCCCCAGCATTTT.